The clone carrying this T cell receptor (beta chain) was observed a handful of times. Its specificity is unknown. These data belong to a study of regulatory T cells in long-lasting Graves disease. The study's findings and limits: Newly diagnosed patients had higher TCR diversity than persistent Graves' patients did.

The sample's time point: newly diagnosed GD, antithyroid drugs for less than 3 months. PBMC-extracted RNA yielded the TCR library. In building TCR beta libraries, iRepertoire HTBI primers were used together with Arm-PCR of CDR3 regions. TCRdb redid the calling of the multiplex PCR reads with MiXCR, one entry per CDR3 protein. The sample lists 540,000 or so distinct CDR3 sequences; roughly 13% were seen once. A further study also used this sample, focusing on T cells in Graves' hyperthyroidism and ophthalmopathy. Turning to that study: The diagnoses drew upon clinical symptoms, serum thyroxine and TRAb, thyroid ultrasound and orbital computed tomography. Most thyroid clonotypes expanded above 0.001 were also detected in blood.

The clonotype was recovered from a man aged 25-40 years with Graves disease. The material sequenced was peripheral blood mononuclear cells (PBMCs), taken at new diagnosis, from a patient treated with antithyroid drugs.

The CDR3, as DNA: TGTGCCAGCAGTGCACCACCCAATGAGCAGTTCTTC. Its translation is CASSAPPNEQFF. This chain connects TRBV25-1 to TRBJ2-1, with D uncertain. V was pared by 4 bases and J by 6 bases, with 7 bases between. CDR1 is MGHDK, CDR2 SYGVNS, per germline. This CDR3 is 12 amino acids long.